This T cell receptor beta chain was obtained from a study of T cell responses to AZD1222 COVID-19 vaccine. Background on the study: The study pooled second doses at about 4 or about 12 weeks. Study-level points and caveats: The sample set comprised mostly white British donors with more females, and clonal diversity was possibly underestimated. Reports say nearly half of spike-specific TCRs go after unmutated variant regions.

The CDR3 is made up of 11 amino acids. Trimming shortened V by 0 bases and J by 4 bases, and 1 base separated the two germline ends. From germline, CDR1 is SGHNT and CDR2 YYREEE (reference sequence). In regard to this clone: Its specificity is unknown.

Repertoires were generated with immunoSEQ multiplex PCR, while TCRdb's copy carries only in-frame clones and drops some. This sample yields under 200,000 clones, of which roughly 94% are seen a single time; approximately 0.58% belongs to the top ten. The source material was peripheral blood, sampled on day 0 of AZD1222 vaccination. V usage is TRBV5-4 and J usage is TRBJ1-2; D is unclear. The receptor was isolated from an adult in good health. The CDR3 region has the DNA TGTGCCAGCAGCTTGGGCTATGGCTACACCTTC. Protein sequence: CASSLGYGYTF.